This T cell receptor beta chain is from a study of blood T cell repertoires in COVID-19. The wider study: Whether acute or convalescent, the COVID-19 samples came from the United States, Italy and Spain.

This CDR3 is 14 amino acids long. Trimming took off 0 bases at V and 4 bases at J, with 7 bases between the two ends. The germline V gene encodes CDR1 MNHEY and CDR2 SVGEGT. The protocol was immunoSEQ multiplex PCR, while the TCRdb copy is restricted to in-frame clones and leaves out a portion. This sample has tens of thousands of clones, with approximately 88% found just once. This TCR was recovered from a man aged 50-59 years with active COVID-19. The chain joins TRBV6-2 or TRBV6-3 to TRBJ1-5; D is uncertain. Sequenced sample: peripheral blood. The CDR3 loop reads CASSYSERNQPQHF. DNA of the CDR3: TGTGCCAGCAGTTACTCCGAGAGGAATCAGCCCCAGCATTTT.